Below, 9 T cell receptor beta chains from the same sample are listed, as sequenced in a study of naive and memory T cell subsets. An oligonucleotide containing a UMI was ligated to the 3' end of TCR cDNA. Ligated cDNA underwent four rounds of PCR with nested alpha and beta constant region primers and SP2. TCRdb ran MiXCR on the 5' RACE reads and lists one entry per CDR3 protein. The sample carries tens of thousands of distinct CDR3 sequences, approximately 7.2% recorded once. These receptors were obtained from a male donor in good health.

The V call is TRBV6-6, the J call TRBJ2-2, with TRBD1 identical over 10 bases. Germline CDR1 MNHNY, CDR2 SVGAGI (reference sequence). The CDR3 spans 20 residues. Trimming took 5 bases from V and 1 from J; bases not matched to a gene: 16. Written as DNA, the CDR3 is TGTGCCAGCAGTCAATCGATTTACGGTGGACAGGGGGTGAACACCGGGGAGCTGTTTTTT. As protein: CASSQSIYGGQGVNTGELFF.

This clonotype was recorded a few times. The chain has TRBV14 and TRBJ2-3; the D gene is possibly TRBD2 (5 bases). The CDR3 is 13 residues long. CDR1 SGHDN and CDR2 FVKESK come from the germline V gene. V lost 0 bases to trimming and J lost 5 bases, with 6 bases between them. The CDR3 loop is CASSQEAVDTQYF. CDR3 nucleotide sequence: TGTGCCAGCAGCCAAGAAGCGGTAGATACGCAGTATTTT.

This clonotype occurred many times. Here the CDR3 DNA reads TGCAGCCGGGGGGGACGAGACCAAGAGACCCAGTACTTC. This sequence encodes CSRGGRDQETQYF. The chain is built from TRBV29-1 and TRBJ2-5, with 8 bases matching TRBD2. V was pared by 8 bases and J by 0 bases, with 5 bases of the junction left unmatched. The germline V gene has CDR1 SQVTM and CDR2 ANQGSEA. The CDR3 extends over 13 amino acids. The variable domain in full, completed from reference TRBV29-1 and TRBJ2-5, reads SAVISQKPSRDICQRGTSLTIQCQVDSQVTMMFWYRQQPGQSLTLIATANQGSEATYESGFVIDKFPISRPNLTFSTLTVSNMSPEDSSIYLCSRGGRDQETQYFGPGTRLLVL.

In its sample, this clonotype was seen many times. V gene TRBV5-6 combines with J gene TRBJ1-2; D is undetermined. V was shortened by 1 base and J by 2 bases, with 9 bases between the two germline ends. Germline-derived CDR1 and CDR2 are SGHDT and YYEEEE. The length of the CDR3 is 14 residues. The DNA for the CDR3 is TGTGCCAGCAGCTTGTATTCAGCGAACTATGGCTACACCTTC. It encodes CASSLYSANYGYTF.

The chain carries TRBV6-2 or TRBV6-3 and TRBJ2-3, with 10 positions matching TRBD2. In germline, CDR1 is MNHEY, CDR2 SVGEGT. There are 16 residues in the CDR3. Trimming cost V 5 bases and J 6 bases; bases outside gene matches: 11. Written as DNA, the CDR3 is TGTGCCAGCAGTCTATGGACTAGCGGAATCTTGGATACGCAGTATTTT. Translating it yields CASSLWTSGILDTQYF.

This clonotype was observed many times. This chain joins TRBV6-5 and TRBJ1-1; D may be TRBD1 (6 bases). Germline V lookup: CDR1 MNHEY, CDR2 SVGAGI. The CDR3 extends over 14 amino acids. Trimming took 6 bases from V and 5 from J, leaving 16 bases between them. In DNA, the CDR3 is TGTGCCAGCAGCTTCAGGGGTCCGTGGACTGAAGCTTTCTTT. It yields the protein CASSFRGPWTEAFF.

The CDR3 region is CASSPRDPGLNTGELFF. The DNA for the CDR3 is TGTGCCAGCAGCCCCCGCGACCCGGGACTGAACACCGGGGAGCTGTTTTTT. V gene TRBV11-2 combines with J gene TRBJ2-2; tentative D call: TRBD2 (6 bases). From germline, CDR1 is SGHAT and CDR2 FQNNGV. The CDR3 contains 17 residues. V was trimmed by 5 bases and J by 1 base, leaving 17 bases between them.

This clonotype was picked up many times. The V call is TRBV29-1, the J call TRBJ1-1; no firm D call. Per the germline V gene, CDR1 is SQVTM and CDR2 is ANQGSEA. The V end was cut by 5 bases, the J end by 1 base, with 5 bases between. The CDR3 covers 11 residues. As DNA, the CDR3 is TGCAGCGTTATGGAGAACACTGAAGCTTTCTTT. Protein product: CSVMENTEAFF.

This clonotype was counted only a few times. This rearrangement joins TRBV30 to TRBJ1-2; D unclear. Trimming pared 3 bases from V and 4 bases from J, leaving 6 bases between. The CDR3 is 11 residues long. Germline V CDR1 and CDR2: GTSNPN, SVGIG (reference sequence). The CDR3 reads CAWSTGYGYTF. The CDR3 DNA follows: TGTGCCTGGAGCACGGGCTATGGCTACACCTTC.